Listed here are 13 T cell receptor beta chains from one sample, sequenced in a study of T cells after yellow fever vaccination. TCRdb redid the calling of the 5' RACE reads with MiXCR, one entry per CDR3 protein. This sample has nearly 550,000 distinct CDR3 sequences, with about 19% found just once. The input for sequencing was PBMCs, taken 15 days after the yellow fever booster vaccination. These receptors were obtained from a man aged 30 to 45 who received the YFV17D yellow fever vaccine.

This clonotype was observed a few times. CDR3 sequence (DNA): TGTGCCAGCAGCACCAGGGAGGACGGGGAGCTGTTTTTT. Its translation is CASSTREDGELFF. The genes are TRBV7-7 and TRBJ2-2; D is possibly TRBD2 (6 bases). The CDR3 runs 13 residues. From germline, CDR1 is SSHAT and CDR2 FNYEAQ (reference sequence). Between the trimmed V and J ends, which lost 5 bases and 7 bases, there was a span of 11 bases.

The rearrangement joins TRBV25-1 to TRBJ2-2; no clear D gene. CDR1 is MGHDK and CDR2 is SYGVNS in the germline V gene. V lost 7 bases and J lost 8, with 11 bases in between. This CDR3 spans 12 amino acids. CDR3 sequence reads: CASTVYDGELFF. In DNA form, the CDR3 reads TGTGCCAGCACAGTATACGATGGGGAGCTGTTTTTT.

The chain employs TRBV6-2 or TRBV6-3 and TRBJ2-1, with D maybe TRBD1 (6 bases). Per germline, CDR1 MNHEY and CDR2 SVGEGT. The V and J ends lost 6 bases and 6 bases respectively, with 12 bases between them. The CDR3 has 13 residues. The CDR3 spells CASRRGITNEQFF. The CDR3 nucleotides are TGTGCCAGCAGGAGGGGGATTACCAATGAGCAGTTCTTC.

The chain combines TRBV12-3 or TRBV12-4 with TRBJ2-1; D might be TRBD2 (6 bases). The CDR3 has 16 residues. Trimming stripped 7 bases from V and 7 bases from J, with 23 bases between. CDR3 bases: TGTGCCAGCACACGGGACTCCAGCGCCCCAGTGAATGAGCAGTTCTTC. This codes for CASTRDSSAPVNEQFF.

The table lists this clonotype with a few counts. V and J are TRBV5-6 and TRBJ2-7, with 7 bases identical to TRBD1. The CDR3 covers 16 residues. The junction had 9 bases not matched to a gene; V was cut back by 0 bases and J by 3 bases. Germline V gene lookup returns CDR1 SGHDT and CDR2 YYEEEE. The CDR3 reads CASSLATGAIYYEQYF. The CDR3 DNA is TGTGCCAGCAGCTTGGCCACAGGGGCCATATACTACGAGCAGTACTTC.

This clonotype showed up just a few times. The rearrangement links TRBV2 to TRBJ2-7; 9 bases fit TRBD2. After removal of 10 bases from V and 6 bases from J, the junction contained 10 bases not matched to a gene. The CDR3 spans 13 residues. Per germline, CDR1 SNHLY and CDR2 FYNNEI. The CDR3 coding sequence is TGTGCCACCAAGCGGGAGGCTACAGGCGAGCAGTACTTC. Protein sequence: CATKREATGEQYF.

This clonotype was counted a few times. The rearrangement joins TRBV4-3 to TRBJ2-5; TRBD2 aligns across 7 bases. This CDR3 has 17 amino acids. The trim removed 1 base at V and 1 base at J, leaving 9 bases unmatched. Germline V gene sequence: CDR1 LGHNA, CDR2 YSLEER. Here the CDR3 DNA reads TGCGCCAGCAGCCAAGGTCTGCGGGAGAGGGGCCAAGAGACCCAGTACTTC. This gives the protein CASSQGLRERGQETQYF.

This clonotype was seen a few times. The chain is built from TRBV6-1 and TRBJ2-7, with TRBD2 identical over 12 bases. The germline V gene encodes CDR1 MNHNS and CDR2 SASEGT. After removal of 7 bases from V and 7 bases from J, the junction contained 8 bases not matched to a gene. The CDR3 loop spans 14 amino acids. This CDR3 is CASTRTSGMDEQYF. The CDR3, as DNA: TGTGCCAGCACTCGGACTAGCGGGATGGATGAGCAGTACTTC.

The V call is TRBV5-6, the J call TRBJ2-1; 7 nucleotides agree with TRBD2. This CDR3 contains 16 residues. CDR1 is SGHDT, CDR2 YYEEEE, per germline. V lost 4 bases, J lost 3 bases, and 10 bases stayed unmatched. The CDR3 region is CASSHERAGFYNEQFF. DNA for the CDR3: TGTGCCAGCAGCCATGAACGAGCGGGATTCTACAATGAGCAGTTCTTC.

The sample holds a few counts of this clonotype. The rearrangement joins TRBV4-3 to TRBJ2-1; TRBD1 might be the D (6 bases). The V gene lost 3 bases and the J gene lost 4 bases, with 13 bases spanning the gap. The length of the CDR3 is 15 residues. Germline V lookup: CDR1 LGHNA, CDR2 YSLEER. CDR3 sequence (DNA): TGCGCCAGCAGCCAGGGACATAGGGGGTACAATGAGCAGTTCTTC. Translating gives CASSQGHRGYNEQFF.

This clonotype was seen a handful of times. The CDR3 DNA sequence: TGTGCCAGCAGCCTCCGGGACTATTTCACCGGGGAGCTGTTTTTT. It encodes CASSLRDYFTGELFF. V usage is TRBV5-6 and J usage is TRBJ2-2; 7 nucleotides match TRBD2. The V gene end was trimmed by 4 bases and the J gene end by 4 bases; junction bases not matched to a gene: 7. The CDR3 length is 15 residues. The germline gives CDR1 SGHDT, CDR2 YYEEEE.

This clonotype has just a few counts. CDR3 sequence reads: CASSLTSGRFYEQYF. The CDR3 nucleotides are TGTGCCAGCAGCTTGACTAGCGGGAGGTTCTACGAGCAGTACTTC. The chain is built from TRBV5-4 and TRBJ2-7; the match to TRBD2 covers 12 bases. The CDR3 totals 15 residues. After removal of 1 base from V and 3 bases from J, the junction contained 2 bases not matched to a gene. The germline V gene has CDR1 SGHNT and CDR2 YYREEE (reference sequence).

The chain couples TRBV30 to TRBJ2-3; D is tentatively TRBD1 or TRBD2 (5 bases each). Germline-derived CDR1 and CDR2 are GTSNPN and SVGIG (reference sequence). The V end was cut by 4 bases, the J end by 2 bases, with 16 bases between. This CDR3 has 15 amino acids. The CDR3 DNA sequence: TGTGCCTGGACCTACGGTTCGGGGCTCACAGATACGCAGTATTTT. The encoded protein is CAWTYGSGLTDTQYF. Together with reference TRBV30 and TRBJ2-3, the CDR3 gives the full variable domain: SQTIHQWPATLVQPVGSPLSLECTVEGTSNPNLYWYRQAAGRGLQLLFYSVGIGQISSEVPQNLSASRPQDRQFILSSKKLLLSDSGFYLCAWTYGSGLTDTQYFGPGTRLTVL.